This T cell receptor beta chain was recovered during a study of blood T cell repertoires in COVID-19. Clones were sequenced by immunoSEQ multiplex PCR, and TCRdb holds only the in-frame ones, with some missing. The sample has fewer than 200,000 clones, 87% seen once. The germline gives CDR1 SGHNT, CDR2 YYREEE (reference sequence). With 0 bases clipped from V and 7 bases from J, the junction kept 3 bases outside the gene matches. CDR3 size: 13 residues. The sequenced sample consisted of peripheral blood. The gene calls are TRBV5-4 and TRBJ1-2; 7 bases are a match to TRBD1. The receptor was isolated from a woman between 45 and 60 years old with acute or convalescent COVID-19. The CDR3 sequence: CASSLGQGSGYTF. The CDR3 DNA is TGTGCCAGCAGCTTGGGACAGGGCTCTGGCTACACCTTC.